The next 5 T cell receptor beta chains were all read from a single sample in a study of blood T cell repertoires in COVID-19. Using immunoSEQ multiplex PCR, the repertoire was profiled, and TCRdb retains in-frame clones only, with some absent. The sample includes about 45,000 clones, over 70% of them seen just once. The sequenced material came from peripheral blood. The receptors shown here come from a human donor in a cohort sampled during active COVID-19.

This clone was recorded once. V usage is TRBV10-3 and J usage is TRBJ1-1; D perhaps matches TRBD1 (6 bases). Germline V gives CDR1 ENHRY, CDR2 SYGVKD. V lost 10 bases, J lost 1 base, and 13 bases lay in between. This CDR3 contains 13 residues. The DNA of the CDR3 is TGTGCCACCAATGAACAGGGGAACACTGAAGCTTTCTTT. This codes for CATNEQGNTEAFF.

CDR3: CASSLKGGLAGKIVQETQYF. The CDR3 DNA reads as TGTGCCAGCAGCCTCAAGGGGGGGCTAGCGGGCAAAATTGTCCAAGAGACCCAGTACTTC. The chain couples TRBV3-1 (or the pseudogene TRBV3-2) to TRBJ2-5; 8 bases match TRBD2. The CDR3 sequence is 20 residues long. Losses at the gene ends were 4 bases for V and 1 base for J; bases not matched to a gene: 20. Germline V CDR1 and CDR2: LGHDT, YNNKEL (reference sequence).

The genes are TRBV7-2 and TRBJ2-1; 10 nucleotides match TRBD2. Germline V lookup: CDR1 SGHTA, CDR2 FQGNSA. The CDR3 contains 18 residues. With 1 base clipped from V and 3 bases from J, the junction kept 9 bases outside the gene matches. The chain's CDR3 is CASSLGVAGGLNYNEQFF. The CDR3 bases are TGTGCCAGCAGCTTAGGGGTAGCGGGGGGCCTGAACTACAATGAGCAGTTCTTC. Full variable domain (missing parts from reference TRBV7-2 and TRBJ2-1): GAGVSQSPSNKVTEKGKDVELRCDPISGHTALYWYRQSLGQGLEFLIYFQGNSAPDKSGLPSDRFSAERTGGSVSTLTIQRTQQEDSAVYLCASSLGVAGGLNYNEQFFGPGTRLTVL.

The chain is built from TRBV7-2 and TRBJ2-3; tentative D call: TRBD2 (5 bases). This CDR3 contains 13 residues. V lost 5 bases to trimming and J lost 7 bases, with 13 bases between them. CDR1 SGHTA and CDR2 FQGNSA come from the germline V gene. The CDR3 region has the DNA TGTGCCAGCAGCGTGGACGGCGGGTATACGCAGTATTTT. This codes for CASSVDGGYTQYF.

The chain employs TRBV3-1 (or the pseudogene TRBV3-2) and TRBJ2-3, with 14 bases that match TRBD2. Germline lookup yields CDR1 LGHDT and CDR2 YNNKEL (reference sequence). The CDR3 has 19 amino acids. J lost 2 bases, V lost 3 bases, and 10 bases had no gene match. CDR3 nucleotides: TGTGCCAGCAGCCACCCGGGACTAGCGGGAGAGGATGCCACAGATACGCAGTATTTT. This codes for CASSHPGLAGEDATDTQYF.